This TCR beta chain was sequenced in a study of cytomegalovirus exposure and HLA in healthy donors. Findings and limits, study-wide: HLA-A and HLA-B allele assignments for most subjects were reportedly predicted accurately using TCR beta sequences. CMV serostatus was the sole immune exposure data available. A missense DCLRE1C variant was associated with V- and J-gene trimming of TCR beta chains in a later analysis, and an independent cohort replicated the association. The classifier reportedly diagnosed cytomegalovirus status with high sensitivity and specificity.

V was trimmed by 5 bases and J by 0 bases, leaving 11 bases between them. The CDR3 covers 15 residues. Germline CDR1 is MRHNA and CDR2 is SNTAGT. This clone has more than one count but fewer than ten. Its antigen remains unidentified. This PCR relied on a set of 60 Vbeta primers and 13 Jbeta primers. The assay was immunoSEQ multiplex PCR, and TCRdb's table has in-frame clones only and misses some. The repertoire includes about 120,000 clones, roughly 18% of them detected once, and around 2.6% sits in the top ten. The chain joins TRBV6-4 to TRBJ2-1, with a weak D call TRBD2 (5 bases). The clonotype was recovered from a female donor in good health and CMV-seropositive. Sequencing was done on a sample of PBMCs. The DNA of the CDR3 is TGTGCCAGCAGTCCCGGGGAAAGCTCCTACAATGAGCAGTTCTTC. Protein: CASSPGESSYNEQFF.